The 31 T cell receptor beta chains presented below share a single source sample, sequenced in a study of response to subunit inactivated influenza vaccine. TCRdb reanalysed the RT-PCR reads using MiXCR and keeps one entry per CDR3 protein. The table shows approximately 250,000 distinct CDR3 sequences, with more than 10% occurring only once. This specimen was non-naive T cells sorted from PBMCs, taken 14 to 15 days before vaccination. Every receptor here comes from a man aged 45-65 years who received an inactivated influenza vaccine.

This clonotype appeared a few times. The gene calls are TRBV12-3 or TRBV12-4 and TRBJ1-4; 8 nucleotides agree with TRBD1. This CDR3 is 14 amino acids long. The ends lost 6 bases at V and 7 bases at J; junction bases unmatched: 7. CDR3 coding DNA: TGTGCCAGCAGAAGAACAGGGGGGAGTGAAAAACTGTTTTTT. It codes for CASRRTGGSEKLFF.

The sample holds many counts of this clonotype. The chain combines TRBV6-2 or TRBV6-3 with TRBJ2-7, with TRBD1 matching 8 bases. Germline V gene sequence: CDR1 MNHEY, CDR2 SVGEGT. The CDR3 extends over 14 amino acids. J lost 2 bases, V lost 2 bases, and 2 bases had no gene match. This CDR3 reads CASSYLTGAYEQYF. The CDR3 nucleotides read TGTGCCAGCAGTTACCTGACAGGGGCCTACGAGCAGTACTTC.

This clonotype was found a few times. V usage is TRBV29-1 and J usage is TRBJ2-7; D might be TRBD2 (6 bases). The CDR3 totals 11 residues. The germline V gene has CDR1 SQVTM and CDR2 ANQGSEA. Trimming left V 7 bases short and J 6 bases short, with 13 bases between. CDR3 bases: TGCAGCGCTCTAGCGTCGGCCGAGCAGTACTTC. Translation gives CSALASAEQYF.

This chain joins TRBV6-2 or TRBV6-3 and TRBJ1-4; unclear D gene. This CDR3 is 16 amino acids long. Trimming stripped 8 bases from V and 2 bases from J, with 18 bases between. CDR1 and CDR2 from the germline V gene are MNHEY and SVGEGT. For the CDR3, the DNA is TGTGCCAGCTCCTTACAGATCGTCGGGACTAATGAAAAACTGTTTTTT. Protein sequence: CASSLQIVGTNEKLFF.

This clonotype was detected many times. The chain employs TRBV2 and TRBJ2-2; 8 bases fit TRBD1. This CDR3 spans 15 amino acids. The V gene end was trimmed by 5 bases and the J gene end by 2 bases; junction bases not matched to a gene: 4. Germline assignment: CDR1 SNHLY and CDR2 FYNNEI. The CDR3 here is CASSWTGSNTGELFF. As DNA, the CDR3 is TGTGCCAGCAGTTGGACAGGGAGTAACACCGGGGAGCTGTTTTTT.

This clonotype came up a few times. This chain uses TRBV6-2 or TRBV6-3 with TRBJ2-3; D call uncertain. The CDR3 runs to 15 residues. The germline gives CDR1 MNHEY, CDR2 SVGEGT. Between the trimmed V and J ends, which lost 0 bases and 3 bases, there was a span of 10 bases. Written as DNA, the CDR3 is TGTGCCAGCAGTTACTCGAGAGCGAGGACAGATACGCAGTATTTT. The encoded protein is CASSYSRARTDTQYF.

This clonotype was observed a few times. The rearrangement joins TRBV5-1 to TRBJ1-2, with D possibly matching TRBD1 (5 bases). The V gene lost 4 bases and the J gene lost 2 bases, with 12 bases spanning the gap. This CDR3 is 14 amino acids long. Germline V gene sequence: CDR1 SGHRS, CDR2 YFSETQ. The CDR3 here is CASSQGAQNYGYTF. For the CDR3, the DNA is TGCGCCAGCAGCCAAGGGGCCCAGAACTATGGCTACACCTTC.

The rearrangement links TRBV18 to TRBJ1-6; 10 bases line up with TRBD1. The CDR3 totals 15 residues. The germline CDR1 and CDR2 sequences are KGHSH and LQKENI. V trimming: 4 bases; J trimming: 10 bases; junction bases outside the gene matches: 7. CDR3 bases: TGTGCCAGCTCACACCCGGGACAGGGGATATCACCCCTCCACTTT. It specifies CASSHPGQGISPLHF. Full variable domain (rest looked up from reference TRBV18 and TRBJ1-6): NAGVMQNPRHLVRRRGQEARLRCSPMKGHSHVYWYRQLPEEGLKFMVYLQKENIIDESGMPKERFSAEFPKEGPSILRIQQVVRGDSAAYFCASSHPGQGISPLHFGNGTRLTVT.

This clonotype came up a few times. The rearrangement uses TRBV15 and TRBJ2-1; D tentatively fits TRBD1 or TRBD2 (5 bases each). V was pared by 5 bases and J by 0 bases, with 14 bases between. The germline CDR1 and CDR2 sequences are LNHNV and YYDKDF (reference sequence). The CDR3 runs 16 residues. Written as DNA, the CDR3 is TGTGCCACCAGCTCACGGGACGGCGCCTCCTACAATGAGCAGTTCTTC. Protein: CATSSRDGASYNEQFF.

There are a few counts of this clonotype. The CDR3, as DNA: TGCGCCAGCAGCCCGGGTAACACGAACACCGGGGAGCTGTTTTTT. The encoded protein is CASSPGNTNTGELFF. V and J are TRBV10-1 and TRBJ2-2, with no clear D. Germline CDR1 and CDR2: WNHNN and SYGVQD (reference sequence). Deletions cut 6 bases from V and 0 bases from J, with 11 bases between. This CDR3 is built from 15 residues.

The genes are TRBV20-1 and TRBJ2-7, with D possibly matching TRBD1 (6 bases). The CDR3 has 14 residues. The V and J ends lost 6 bases and 0 bases respectively, with 15 bases between them. Germline loops: CDR1 DFQATT, CDR2 SNEGSKA (reference sequence). Here the CDR3 reads CSAESTGNSYEQYF. As DNA, the CDR3 is TGCAGTGCGGAGTCGACAGGAAACTCCTACGAGCAGTACTTC.

In its sample, this clonotype was seen a few times. The rearrangement joins TRBV10-3 to TRBJ2-5, with D perhaps TRBD1 (6 bases). CDR1 and CDR2 from the germline V gene are ENHRY and SYGVKD. This CDR3 comprises 15 residues. Trimming stripped 2 bases from V and 5 bases from J, with 15 bases between. In DNA, the CDR3 is TGTGCCATCAGTGAGCACACAGGGACGAAGGAGACCCAGTACTTC. This encodes CAISEHTGTKETQYF.

As for this clonotype: This clone may be a read error of a much larger clone one base away. The chain joins TRBV7-2 to TRBJ2-1; TRBD1 aligns across 7 bases. CDR3 length: 14 residues. Trimming at V came to 5 bases and at J to 6 bases, leaving 7 bases not matched to a gene. CDR1 is SGHTA and CDR2 is FQGNSA in the germline V gene. The CDR3 DNA reads as TGTGCCAGCAGCCAGGGGGTGGGGTCCAATGAGCAGTTCTTC. Its translation: CASSQGVGSNEQFF. Full variable domain (remainder filled in from reference TRBV7-2 and TRBJ2-1): GAGVSQSPSNKVTEKGKDVELRCDPISGHTALYWYRQSLGQGLEFLIYFQGNSAPDKSGLPSDRFSAERTGGSVSTLTIQRTQQEDSAVYLCASSQGVGSNEQFFGPGTRLTVL.

This clonotype was found many times. The rearrangement joins TRBV12-3 or TRBV12-4 to TRBJ1-2, with D unclear. The CDR3 has 13 residues. Trimming stripped 1 base from V and 4 bases from J, with 7 bases between. The chain's CDR3 is CASSLDPAYGYTF. CDR3 sequence (DNA): TGTGCCAGCAGTTTAGATCCAGCCTATGGCTACACCTTC.

The V call is TRBV12-3 or TRBV12-4, the J call TRBJ2-1; D is ambiguous. V was clipped by 3 bases and J by 0 bases, with 6 bases between them. This CDR3 comprises 14 residues. Here the CDR3 DNA reads TGTGCCAGCAGTTTGGACCGCTCCTACAATGAGCAGTTCTTC. Its protein product is CASSLDRSYNEQFF.

The chain links TRBV9 to TRBJ1-5, with a weak D call TRBD1 (6 bases). The germline V and J ends were trimmed by 0 bases and 6 bases, with 10 bases remaining between them. This CDR3 is 14 amino acids long. The germline V gene has CDR1 SGDLS and CDR2 YYNGEE. The CDR3 region is CASSVGSGVQPQHF. As DNA, the CDR3 is TGTGCCAGCAGCGTAGGGTCAGGGGTTCAGCCCCAGCATTTT.

This clonotype was detected only a few times. The chain links TRBV7-2 to TRBJ2-7, with TRBD2 matching over 12 bases. Germline CDR1 and CDR2: SGHTA and FQGNSA. This CDR3 contains 19 residues. Losses at the gene ends were 0 bases for V and 3 bases for J; bases not matched to a gene: 12. The CDR3 is CASSLAGLAGNFPIYEQYF. The CDR3 DNA reads as TGTGCCAGCAGCTTAGCGGGACTAGCGGGCAATTTTCCTATCTACGAGCAGTACTTC. Complete variable domain (other parts from reference TRBV7-2 and TRBJ2-7): GAGVSQSPSNKVTEKGKDVELRCDPISGHTALYWYRQSLGQGLEFLIYFQGNSAPDKSGLPSDRFSAERTGGSVSTLTIQRTQQEDSAVYLCASSLAGLAGNFPIYEQYFGPGTRLTVT.

Regarding this clonotype: The junction does not match germline at one end; this may be a read error. V is TRBV10-3 and J is TRBJ2-5; the D gene is possibly TRBD1 (6 bases). Per germline, CDR1 ENHRY and CDR2 SYGVKD. This CDR3 contains 13 residues. This CDR3 is CDISSTGMETQYF. The CDR3, as DNA: TGTGACATCAGCTCTACAGGGATGGAGACCCAGTACTTC.

This clonotype was counted between two and nine times. The chain has TRBV6-6 and TRBJ2-3; tentative D call: TRBD1 (6 bases). Deletions cut 2 bases from V and 11 bases from J, with 8 bases between. This CDR3 has 11 residues. The V gene's germline CDR1 is MNHNY and CDR2 SVGAGI (reference sequence). The CDR3 sequence: CASSYGQKQYF. The CDR3 DNA is TGTGCCAGCAGTTACGGACAGAAGCAGTATTTT.

This clonotype was picked up many times. V is TRBV5-1 and J is TRBJ2-3; 11 positions match TRBD1. Losses at the gene ends were 0 bases for V and 5 bases for J; bases not matched to a gene: 5. This CDR3 region has 16 residues. Germline values: CDR1 SGHRS, CDR2 YFSETQ. The DNA of the CDR3 is TGCGCCAGCAGCTTGGATGGGACAGGGGGGAAAGATACGCAGTATTTT. This encodes CASSLDGTGGKDTQYF. The whole variable domain, remainder taken from reference TRBV5-1 and TRBJ2-3, is KAGVTQTPRYLIKTRGQQVTLSCSPISGHRSVSWYQQTPGQGLQFLFEYFSETQRNKGNFPGRFSGRQFSNSRSEMNVSTLELGDSALYLCASSLDGTGGKDTQYFGPGTRLTVL.

This clonotype was seen a few times. V usage is TRBV20-1 and J usage is TRBJ2-1; the match to TRBD2 covers 14 bases. The V and J ends lost 5 bases and 7 bases, in that order; junction bases with no gene match: 4. The CDR3 covers 14 residues. Germline lookup yields CDR1 DFQATT and CDR2 SNEGSKA (reference sequence). In nucleotides, the CDR3 is TGCAGTGCTCAGGGACTAGCGGGAGAGAATGAGCAGTTCTTC. This codes for CSAQGLAGENEQFF.

The V call is TRBV20-1, the J call TRBJ2-3, with 7 nucleotides matching TRBD2. The J segment lost 2 bases and the V segment lost 6 bases, leaving 11 bases of the junction unmatched. CDR3 size: 15 residues. Per the germline V gene, CDR1 is DFQATT and CDR2 is SNEGSKA (reference sequence). The CDR3 coding sequence is TGCAGTGCGCCCACCGGGACTACTCACACAGATACGCAGTATTTT. Translated, it gives CSAPTGTTHTDTQYF.

In this sample, this clonotype turned up a few times. The rearrangement links TRBV6-2 or TRBV6-3 to TRBJ2-7; tentative D call: TRBD2 (6 bases). The CDR3 is made up of 15 amino acids. V lost 6 bases, J lost 3 bases, and 18 bases lay in between. In germline, CDR1 is MNHEY, CDR2 SVGEGT. The CDR3 loop reads CASRSRDSAFYEQYF. For the CDR3, the DNA is TGTGCCAGCAGATCCCGGGACTCCGCCTTCTACGAGCAGTACTTC.

This clonotype occurred a few times. The chain employs TRBV29-1 and TRBJ1-4, with 7 bases aligning to TRBD1. The CDR3 runs 14 residues. V lost 6 bases to trimming and J lost 8 bases; unmatched junction nucleotides: 12. From germline, CDR1 is SQVTM and CDR2 ANQGSEA. In DNA form, the CDR3 reads TGCAGCGTCGCTCCCGGGACAGACCAGGAAAAACTGTTTTTT. Translating gives CSVAPGTDQEKLFF.

This clonotype was found many times. J is TRBJ2-7 and V is TRBV12-3 or TRBV12-4; no firm D call. The length of the CDR3 is 13 residues. With 2 bases removed from V and 0 bases from J, the gap between germline ends came to 5 bases. CDR3: CASSLHNSYEQYF. The CDR3 DNA reads TGTGCCAGCAGTTTACACAACTCCTACGAGCAGTACTTC.

The chain combines TRBV6-1 with TRBJ1-5; D is unclear. Looked up from germline, CDR1 is MNHNS and CDR2 is SASEGT. The CDR3 extends over 14 amino acids. V dropped 6 bases and J dropped 5 bases, with 14 bases sitting between them. The CDR3 nucleotides are TGTGCCAGCAGGACGAGCCTCGCGGATCAGCCCCAGCATTTT. It translates to CASRTSLADQPQHF.

This clonotype has just a few counts. The J gene is TRBJ2-7, the V gene TRBV9, with TRBD2 matching 9 bases. The CDR3 consists of 15 residues. Germline CDR1 is SGDLS and CDR2 is YYNGEE. With V trimmed by 3 bases and J by 1 base, 5 bases remained unmatched. CDR3 coding DNA: TGTGCCAGCAGCGCGTCGACTAGCGGATCCTACGAGCAGTACTTC. Protein sequence: CASSASTSGSYEQYF. The whole variable domain, filled in from reference TRBV9 and TRBJ2-7, reads DSGVTQTPKHLITATGQRVTLRCSPRSGDLSVYWYQQSLDQGLQFLIQYYNGEERAKGNILERFSAQQFPDLHSELNLSSLELGDSALYFCASSASTSGSYEQYFGPGTRLTVT.

This clonotype was found a few times. The V and J genes are TRBV6-1 and TRBJ2-7, with 8 bases aligning to TRBD2. Germline CDR1 MNHNS, CDR2 SASEGT. The CDR3 loop spans 17 amino acids. V shed 6 bases, J shed 6 bases, and the junction held 19 bases outside the gene matches. In DNA form, the CDR3 reads TGTGCCAGCAGCCGAACCCCGGGACTAGGGGCCTCCGGCGAGCAGTACTTC. This codes for CASSRTPGLGASGEQYF.

The rearrangement joins TRBV6-2 or TRBV6-3 to TRBJ1-6; no firm D call. Germline loops: CDR1 MNHEY, CDR2 SVGEGT. V lost 1 base and J lost 10, with 5 bases in between. There are 12 residues in the CDR3. The CDR3 bases are TGTGCCAGCAGTTACTTTGGATCACCCCTCCACTTT. It encodes CASSYFGSPLHF.

This clonotype was picked up a small number of times. The V and J genes are TRBV2 and TRBJ1-6; maybe TRBD1 (5 bases). The CDR3 spans 15 residues. Trimming shortened V by 1 base and J by 10 bases, and 14 bases separated the two germline ends. Germline V lookup: CDR1 SNHLY, CDR2 FYNNEI. The CDR3 protein is CASSEGTSRVSPLHF. In DNA, the CDR3 is TGTGCCAGCAGTGAAGGGACATCTCGGGTCTCACCCCTCCACTTT.

This chain uses TRBV15 with TRBJ1-6; D not resolved. V lost 4 bases to trimming and J lost 7 bases, with 8 bases between them. CDR3 length: 13 amino acids. CDR1 is LNHNV, CDR2 YYDKDF, per germline (reference sequence). The CDR3 coding sequence is TGTGCCACCAGCACCACCGCCAATTCACCCCTCCACTTT. It translates to CATSTTANSPLHF.